This is a list of T cell receptor beta chains from one sample in a study of T cell responses to AZD1222 COVID-19 vaccine. Profiling relied on immunoSEQ multiplex PCR, and the TCRdb table lists in-frame clones only, not all of them. The sample lists 200,000 or so clones; 75% to 90% were seen once. This material consisted of peripheral blood, taken on day 0 of MenACWY control vaccination. The receptors here all came from an adult in good health. The CDR3 runs from the conserved cysteine through the conserved F or W. Each record gives: J gene, clone size, V gene, D gene, CDR3 DNA, CDR3 protein. A D gene is named only where the DNA matches it firmly. Some rows mark clone size as missing; the rest say once, few, many or name a class of expanded clone.

TRBJ2-3	NA	TRBV7-3	NA	TGTGCCAGCAGCCCCGATCCGTTGTATACAGATACGCAGTATTTT	CASSPDPLYTDTQYF
TRBJ2-5	NA	TRBV5-4	TRBD1	TGTGCCAGCAGCCTGAAGGGACAGGGGGCCCACCAAGAGACCCAGTACTTC	CASSLKGQGAHQETQYF
TRBJ2-1	NA	TRBV24-1	TRBD1	TGTGCCACCAGTGACGGGACAGGGAGCAATGAGCAGTTCTTC	CATSDGTGSNEQFF
TRBJ2-3	few	TRBV6-4	TRBD2	TGTGCCAGCAGTGACGGGGAGGGATCTCGGTATTTT	CASSDGEGSRYF
TRBJ2-3	NA	TRBV7-7	NA	TGTGCTAGCAGCCAAAGCTTGGGCTTGACAGATACGCAGTATTTT	CASSQSLGLTDTQYF
TRBJ1-2	NA	TRBV10-3	NA	TGTGCCATCAGTGCCGTGGGGGGCCCCTATGGCTACACCTTC	CAISAVGGPYGYTF
TRBJ2-4	NA	TRBV6-5	NA	TGTGCCGCCATTGCGGGTTCGGCAAACATTCAGTACTTC	CAAIAGSANIQYF
TRBJ2-1	NA	TRBV19	NA	TGTGCCAGTAGTATAGCTATCAGTGAGCAGTTCTTC	CASSIAISEQFF
TRBJ2-5	NA	TRBV20-1	NA	TGCAGTGCTAGTTGGGGACCGACAAGAGAGACCCAGTACTTC	CSASWGPTRETQYF
TRBJ2-5	NA	TRBV7-2	NA	TGTGCCAGCAGCACCGGGCTTTATCAAGAGACCCAGTACTTC	CASSTGLYQETQYF
TRBJ2-2	NA	TRBV6-5	NA	TGTGCCAGCAGGGACCGGTTCGGGGAGCTGTTTTTT	CASRDRFGELFF
TRBJ1-2	NA	TRBV9	NA	TGTGCCAGCAGCGTAGAGGGACTCCCGACTCCTCACTATGGCTACACCTTC	CASSVEGLPTPHYGYTF
TRBJ1-2	NA	TRBV6-2/TRBV6-3	NA	TGTGCCAGCAGTACCCGGGGAGGGGATCTTCAATTTGGCTACACCTTC	CASSTRGGDLQFGYTF
TRBJ1-2	NA	TRBV14	NA	TGTGCCAGCAGCCAAGGCACTCTCTATGGCTACACCTTC	CASSQGTLYGYTF
TRBJ2-2	once	TRBV30	NA	TGTGCCTGGAGTGTAATAGGGACCTACCGATCCGGGGAGCTGTTTTTT	CAWSVIGTYRSGELFF
TRBJ1-6	few	TRBV3-1/TRBV3-2	NA	TGTGCCAGCAGCCAAGATCCGCCGGCGACCTCTTATAATTCACCCCTCCACTTT	CASSQDPPATSYNSPLHF
TRBJ1-4	NA	TRBV6-1	NA	TGTGCCAGCAGTGAAGTGGTCGGTGAAAAACTGTTTTTT	CASSEVVGEKLFF
TRBJ1-2	NA	TRBV18	NA	TGTGCCAGCTCACCACCGAACGACTATGGCTACACCTTC	CASSPPNDYGYTF
TRBJ1-1	NA	TRBV2	NA	TGTGCCAGCAGTGAAGCGCCAGGACTGGCCTTGAACACTGAAGCTTTCTTT	CASSEAPGLALNTEAFF
TRBJ1-6	NA	TRBV14	TRBD1	TGTGCCAGCAGCCGACTTACAGGGGGTAGCTATAATTCACCCCTCCACTTT	CASSRLTGGSYNSPLHF
TRBJ2-3	few	TRBV7-8	NA	TGTGCCAGCAGCTTATGGGTCGGGAACACAGATACGCAGTATTTT	CASSLWVGNTDTQYF
TRBJ2-3	NA	TRBV6-2/TRBV6-3	TRBD1	TGTGCCAGCAGTTACCCGGACAGGGGTGGAGATACGCAGTATTTT	CASSYPDRGGDTQYF
TRBJ2-2	NA	TRBV5-4	NA	TGTGCCAGCAGCTTCGGGAGCGGACTCTCATTGAACGGGGAGCTGTTTTTT	CASSFGSGLSLNGELFF
TRBJ1-2	few	TRBV29-1	NA	TGCAGCGTTGGGGGGAATAGGTATGGCTACACCTTC	CSVGGNRYGYTF
TRBJ2-7	NA	TRBV28	NA	TGTGCCAGCAGGGCCACCACGGCCTTCTACGAGCAGTACTTC	CASRATTAFYEQYF
TRBJ2-5	NA	TRBV2	NA	TGTGCCAGCAGCGCGACCTGGAGGAGAGAAGAGACCCAGTACTTC	CASSATWRREETQYF